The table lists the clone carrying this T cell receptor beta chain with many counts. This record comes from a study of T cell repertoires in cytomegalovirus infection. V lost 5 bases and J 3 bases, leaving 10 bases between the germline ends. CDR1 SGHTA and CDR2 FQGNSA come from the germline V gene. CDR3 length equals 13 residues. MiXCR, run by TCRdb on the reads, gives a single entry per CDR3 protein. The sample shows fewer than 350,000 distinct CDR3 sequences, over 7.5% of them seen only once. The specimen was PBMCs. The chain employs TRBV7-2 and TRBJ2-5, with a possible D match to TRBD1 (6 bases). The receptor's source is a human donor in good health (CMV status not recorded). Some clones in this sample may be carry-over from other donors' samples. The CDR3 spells CASSPRTEETQYF. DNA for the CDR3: TGTGCCAGCAGCCCTCGGACAGAAGAGACCCAGTACTTC. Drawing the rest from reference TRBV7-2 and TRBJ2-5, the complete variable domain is GAGVSQSPSNKVTEKGKDVELRCDPISGHTALYWYRQSLGQGLEFLIYFQGNSAPDKSGLPSDRFSAERTGGSVSTLTIQRTQQEDSAVYLCASSPRTEETQYFGPGTRLLVL.